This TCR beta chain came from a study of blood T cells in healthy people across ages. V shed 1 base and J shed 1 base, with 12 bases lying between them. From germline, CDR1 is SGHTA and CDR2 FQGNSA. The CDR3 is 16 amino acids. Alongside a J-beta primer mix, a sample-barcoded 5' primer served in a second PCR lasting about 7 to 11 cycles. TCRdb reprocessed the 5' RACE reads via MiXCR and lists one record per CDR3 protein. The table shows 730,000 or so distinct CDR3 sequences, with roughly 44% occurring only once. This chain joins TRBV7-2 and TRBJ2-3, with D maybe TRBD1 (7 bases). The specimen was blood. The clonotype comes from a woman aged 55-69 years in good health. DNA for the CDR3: TGTGCCAGCAGCTTAGTCGGAGGGGGCCGCACAGATACGCAGTATTTT. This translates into CASSLVGGGRTDTQYF.